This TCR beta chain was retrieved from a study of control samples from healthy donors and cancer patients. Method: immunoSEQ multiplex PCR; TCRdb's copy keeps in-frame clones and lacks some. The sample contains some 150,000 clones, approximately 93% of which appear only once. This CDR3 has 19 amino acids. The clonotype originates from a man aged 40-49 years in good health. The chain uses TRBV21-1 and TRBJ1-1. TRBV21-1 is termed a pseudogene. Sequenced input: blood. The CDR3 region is CASSKVVDQGKRMNTEAFF. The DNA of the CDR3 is TGTGCCAGCAGCAAAGTGGTAGACCAAGGTAAACGGATGAACACTGAAGCTTTCTTT.